This T cell receptor (beta chain) comes out of a study of cytotoxic CD8 clonotypes in ibrutinib-treated CLL. With sequencing, the targeted depth ranged from 1 in 200,000 to 1 in 1 million T cells. Sequenced by immunoSEQ multiplex PCR; TCRdb stores in-frame clones only, minus some. Found here are approximately 150,000 clones, about 80% of them singletons; the top ten hold 3.5% to 5.5%. CDR3 size: 13 residues. The V gene's germline CDR1 is SEHNR and CDR2 FQNEAQ (reference sequence). V was cut by 2 bases and J by 1 base, with 5 bases left in between. As regards this clone: Its specificity is unknown. This specimen includes other DNA sequences encoding the same CDR3.

Findings and caveats of the study: The study found baseline clonality above age-matched healthy donors, tracking circulating CD8+ T-cell counts.

This TCR was sampled from a human donor with chronic lymphocytic leukemia. Here the sequenced sample was PBMCs, taken after 24 months of ibrutinib treatment. V and J are TRBV7-9 and TRBJ2-5; D gene ambiguous. The CDR3 DNA is TGTGCCAGCAGCTTAACAGTCCAAGAGACCCAGTACTTC. Encoded protein: CASSLTVQETQYF.